A single sample gave rise to the 17 T cell receptor beta chains below, sequenced in a study of T cell repertoires in cytomegalovirus infection. TCRdb processed the reads anew with MiXCR; each CDR3 protein has one entry. The data show hundreds of thousands of distinct CDR3 sequences, roughly 17% seen once. The sample was PBMCs. Receptor source: a human donor in good health (CMV status not recorded). Some clones in this sample may be carry-over from other donors' samples.

This clonotype appeared many times. The V call is TRBV7-2, the J call TRBJ1-5, with D possibly being TRBD1 (5 bases). From germline, CDR1 is SGHTA and CDR2 FQGNSA. This CDR3 is 15 amino acids long. Trimming shortened V by 5 bases and J by 9 bases, and 20 bases separated the two germline ends. The CDR3 DNA reads as TGTGCCAGCAGCCAACTACGTCAGGGTCGGGGGCCCCAGCATTTT. It encodes CASSQLRQGRGPQHF.

In this sample, this clonotype turned up a few times. The genes are TRBV20-1 and TRBJ1-3; no definite D call. Germline assignment: CDR1 DFQATT and CDR2 SNEGSKA (reference sequence). Trimming cost V 2 bases and J 0 bases, with 8 bases left between them. The CDR3 extends over 14 amino acids. The CDR3 coding sequence is TGCAGTGCTAGAAGTGGAGACTCTGGAAACACCATATATTTT. Translating it yields CSARSGDSGNTIYF.

This clonotype was seen a handful of times. The rearrangement uses TRBV6-1 and TRBJ2-5, with no clear D. Per germline, CDR1 MNHNS and CDR2 SASEGT. The V end lost 2 bases, the J end lost 1 base, and 8 bases lay between the germline ends. The CDR3 contains 14 residues. In DNA form, the CDR3 reads TGTGCCAGCAGTGAACTGCAGGTCCAAGAGACCCAGTACTTC. Amino acid sequence: CASSELQVQETQYF.

This clonotype came up a few times. This chain joins TRBV12-3 or TRBV12-4 and TRBJ2-1; D ambiguous. The CDR3 is 15 residues long. Trimming pared 2 bases from V and 9 bases from J, leaving 17 bases between. This CDR3 is CASSLRRQVNGEQFF. CDR3 coding DNA: TGTGCCAGCAGTTTAAGGCGTCAGGTAAATGGTGAGCAGTTCTTC.

The chain combines TRBV20-1 with TRBJ1-2; perhaps TRBD1 as D (5 bases). Germline V gene sequence: CDR1 DFQATT, CDR2 SNEGSKA (reference sequence). The CDR3 covers 12 residues. V shed 0 bases and J shed 9 bases, with 11 bases lying between them. The CDR3 nucleotides read TGCAGTGCTAGAGACAGGGAAGGGCGCTACACCTTC. This translates into CSARDREGRYTF.

This clonotype has a count of ten or more. The DNA for the CDR3 is TGTGCCAGCAGCTCTGGACAGGGTTCACCCCTCCACTTT. Encoded protein: CASSSGQGSPLHF. The V gene is TRBV7-2, the J gene TRBJ1-6; 8 nucleotides align to TRBD1. The V segment lost 4 bases and the J segment 9 bases; nucleotides outside the gene matches: 2. The CDR3 extends over 13 amino acids. CDR1 and CDR2 from the germline V gene are SGHTA and FQGNSA.

This clonotype was seen at least ten times. The genes are TRBV19 and TRBJ2-2; TRBD1 agrees at 12 bases. Germline loops: CDR1 LNHDA, CDR2 SQIVND (reference sequence). V was pared by 3 bases and J by 5 bases, with 1 base of the junction left unmatched. The CDR3 is 15 amino acids. CDR3 sequence reads: CASSMGQGATGELFF. In nucleotides, the CDR3 is TGTGCCAGTAGTATGGGACAGGGGGCGACCGGGGAGCTGTTTTTT.

The J gene is TRBJ2-4, the V gene TRBV10-3; 8 bases are a match to TRBD1. Germline V gene lookup returns CDR1 ENHRY and CDR2 SYGVKD. The length of the CDR3 is 14 residues. After removal of 4 bases from V and 4 bases from J, the junction contained 3 bases not matched to a gene. The CDR3 here is CAISADRVKNIQYF. DNA of the CDR3: TGTGCCATCAGTGCGGACAGGGTAAAAAACATTCAGTACTTC.

The J gene is TRBJ2-1, the V gene TRBV4-1; maybe TRBD2 (7 bases). Trimming removed 2 bases at V and 10 bases at J, with 15 bases between. This CDR3 has 14 residues. Germline V gene sequence: CDR1 MGHRA, CDR2 YSYEKL. CDR3 protein: CASSQILGGREQFF. CDR3 DNA: TGCGCCAGCAGCCAAATCCTCGGGGGGCGGGAGCAGTTCTTC.

Regarding this clonotype: This clone may be a read error of a much larger clone one base away. V usage is TRBV28 and J usage is TRBJ1-4; tentative D call: TRBD1 (6 bases). Germline V lookup: CDR1 MDHEN, CDR2 SYDVKM. The CDR3 loop spans 15 amino acids. The CDR3: CANSLGGNGNEKLFF. The CDR3 nucleotides read TGTGCCAACAGTTTAGGGGGGAATGGGAATGAAAAACTGTTTTTT.

This clonotype was observed a few times. This chain uses TRBV18 with TRBJ2-5; 7 bases map to TRBD1. V lost 2 bases and J lost 5; bases outside the gene matches: 8. Germline CDR1 reads KGHSH; CDR2 reads LQKENI. The CDR3 sequence is 15 residues long. The CDR3 sequence: CASSPEGAPQETQYF. The CDR3 DNA is TGTGCCAGCTCACCAGAGGGGGCGCCCCAGGAGACCCAGTACTTC.

This clonotype was counted between two and nine times. The J gene is TRBJ1-1, the V gene TRBV6-2 or TRBV6-3, with no clear D. The V end was cut by 2 bases, the J end by 0 bases, with 4 bases between. Germline assignment: CDR1 MNHEY and CDR2 SVGEGT. The CDR3 runs 13 residues. The CDR3 loop is CASSYEMNTEAFF. As DNA, the CDR3 is TGTGCCAGCAGTTACGAAATGAACACTGAAGCTTTCTTT.

The V call is TRBV28, the J call TRBJ2-7; 8 bases are a match to TRBD1. This CDR3 has 13 residues. Germline V gives CDR1 MDHEN, CDR2 SYDVKM. V shed 7 bases and J 2 bases; nucleotides not matched to a gene: 4. The CDR3 DNA follows: TGTGCCAGCATCGACAGGGGAACCTACGAGCAGTACTTC. It specifies CASIDRGTYEQYF. Variable domain in full (rest from reference TRBV28 and TRBJ2-7): DVKVTQSSRYLVKRTGEKVFLECVQDMDHENMFWYRQDPGLGLRLIYFSYDVKMKEKGDIPEGYSVSREKKERFSLILESASTNQTSMYLCASIDRGTYEQYFGPGTRLTVT.

There are many counts of this clonotype. The chain is built from TRBV7-2 and TRBJ1-3, with D hard to call. The CDR3 runs 16 residues. Germline V gene data show CDR1 as SGHTA and CDR2 as FQGNSA. Trimming pared 5 bases from V and 3 bases from J, leaving 17 bases between. The CDR3 spells CASSPGHLSVGNTIYF. The CDR3 coding sequence is TGTGCCAGCAGCCCGGGCCATCTCAGTGTTGGAAACACCATATATTTT.

This clonotype was observed many times. This chain links TRBV7-2 with TRBJ1-5; weak D call: TRBD1 (5 bases). CDR3 length equals 14 residues. The V and J ends lost 5 bases and 4 bases respectively, with 12 bases between them. Germline V gene data show CDR1 as SGHTA and CDR2 as FQGNSA. CDR3 DNA: TGTGCCAGCAGCACTCGGCAGGGTAATCAGCCCCAGCATTTT. It is translated as CASSTRQGNQPQHF.

This clonotype was detected only a few times. The chain recombines TRBV3-1 with TRBJ2-1, with D possibly TRBD2 on 5 matching bases. The germline CDR1 and CDR2 sequences are LGHDT and YNNKEL (reference sequence). Trimming took off 8 bases at V and 8 bases at J, with 16 bases between the two ends. The CDR3 covers 13 residues. CDR3 bases: TGTGCCAGCGGCTTCGCGGGCGAATATGAGCAGTTCTTC. As protein: CASGFAGEYEQFF.

This clonotype was seen only a few times. The genes are TRBV20-1 and TRBJ1-1; tentative D call: TRBD1 (6 bases). The CDR3 runs to 14 residues. From germline, CDR1 is DFQATT and CDR2 SNEGSKA (reference sequence). V gave up 5 bases and J gave up 0 bases, with 13 bases separating them. The CDR3 protein is CSARPGHMNTEAFF. The CDR3 nucleotides are TGCAGTGCTCGACCGGGACATATGAACACTGAAGCTTTCTTT.